A selection of T cell receptor beta chains follows, all from one sample in a study of blood T cell repertoires in COVID-19. The protocol was immunoSEQ multiplex PCR, while the TCRdb copy is restricted to in-frame clones and leaves out a portion. The repertoire holds about 160,000 clones, with 86% as singletons. Material for sequencing was peripheral blood. The receptors shown here come from a woman in her 70s with acute or convalescent COVID-19. The CDR3 runs from the conserved cysteine through the conserved F or W. A D gene is named only where the DNA matches it firmly.

cdr3_nt: TGTGCCAGTAGTAAGACAGGGGCCGGCAATCAGCCCCAGCATTTT
cdr3_aa: CASSKTGAGNQPQHF
d_call: TRBD1
j_call: TRBJ1-5
v_call: TRBV19

cdr3_nt: TGTGCCAGCAGCCCTCCAGGAGGATTGAACACTGAAGCTTTCTTT
cdr3_aa: CASSPPGGLNTEAFF
d_call: NA
j_call: TRBJ1-1
v_call: TRBV7-6

cdr3_nt: TGTGCCAGCAGGTTGGGGCTTGATAATCAGCCCCAGCATTTT
cdr3_aa: CASRLGLDNQPQHF
d_call: NA
j_call: TRBJ1-5
v_call: TRBV7-2

cdr3_nt: TGTGCCAGCAGCGTCATGCAACAGGATTCACCCCTCCACTTT
cdr3_aa: CASSVMQQDSPLHF
d_call: NA
j_call: TRBJ1-6
v_call: TRBV5-6

cdr3_nt: TGTGCCTGGAGTGGCTGGAGGGCGAATCAGCCCCAGCATTTT
cdr3_aa: CAWSGWRANQPQHF
d_call: NA
j_call: TRBJ1-5
v_call: TRBV30

cdr3_nt: TGTGCCAGCAGCCCTCGGTCAGGGTGGAGTGAAAAACTGTTTTTT
cdr3_aa: CASSPRSGWSEKLFF
d_call: NA
j_call: TRBJ1-4
v_call: TRBV7-9

cdr3_nt: TGTGCCAGCAGCCACCTGACTTTACGATCTAGCACAGATACGCAGTATTTT
cdr3_aa: CASSHLTLRSSTDTQYF
d_call: NA
j_call: TRBJ2-3
v_call: TRBV3-1/TRBV3-2

cdr3_nt: TGTGCCAGCAGCCTAGGGGTGGGCACAACTAATGAAAAACTGTTTTTT
cdr3_aa: CASSLGVGTTNEKLFF
d_call: NA
j_call: TRBJ1-4
v_call: TRBV4-2

cdr3_nt: TGTGCCAGCAGCCAGGGGATCCTTATGAACACTGAAGCTTTCTTT
cdr3_aa: CASSQGILMNTEAFF
d_call: NA
j_call: TRBJ1-1
v_call: TRBV5-5

cdr3_nt: TGTGCCAGCAGTGAAGGACTACCCCAATACGAGCAGTACTTC
cdr3_aa: CASSEGLPQYEQYF
d_call: NA
j_call: TRBJ2-7
v_call: TRBV25-1